This TCR beta chain was identified in a study of blood T cell repertoires in COVID-19. For the study at large: Acute and convalescent COVID-19 specimens originated in the United States, Italy and Spain. PBMCs, B-cell-depleted T cells, or T cells provided the cDNA or gDNA that made up the material.

Trimming took 2 bases from V and 6 from J, leaving 17 bases between them. CDR3 size: 16 residues. CDR1 is KGHDR, CDR2 SFDVKD, per germline. Per the study methods: Reference gene primer amplification in the assay estimated nucleated cell counts. Produced via immunoSEQ multiplex PCR; TCRdb's table is partial and in-frame only. That table is the source of V, J and clone size, and D and trimming were worked out from the DNA. The data show around 140,000 clones, with around nine tenths seen just once and 1.7% held by the top ten. The clonotype originates from a woman aged 45-59 years with acute or convalescent COVID-19. The chain joins TRBV24-1 to TRBJ2-3; maybe TRBD1 (8 bases). The specimen sequenced was peripheral blood. CDR3 region: CATSDYPDRGGDTQYF. The DNA for the CDR3 is TGTGCCACCAGTGATTACCCTGACAGGGGAGGGGATACGCAGTATTTT.